The 32 T cell receptor beta chains listed next were all sequenced from one sample in a study of blood T cell repertoires in COVID-19. The table came from immunoSEQ multiplex PCR; TCRdb's copy has only in-frame clones and leaves some out. Here the sample spans roughly 150,000 clones, roughly 85% being singletons. Sequencing was carried out using PBMCs or T cells enriched from blood (not recorded which). All receptors derive from a man aged 45-65 years who had recovered from COVID-19.

This clone was counted between two and nine times. The V and J genes are TRBV2 and TRBJ2-3; the match to TRBD2 covers 15 bases. The CDR3 totals 15 residues. Trimming at V came to 4 bases and at J to 4 bases, leaving 0 bases not matched to a gene. Germline CDR1 SNHLY, CDR2 FYNNEI. CDR3 protein: CASSGTSGRADTQYF. Written as DNA, the CDR3 is TGTGCCAGCAGTGGGACTAGCGGGAGGGCAGATACGCAGTATTTT. The whole variable domain, remainder taken from reference TRBV2 and TRBJ2-3, is EPEVTQTPSHQVTQMGQEVILRCVPISNHLYFYWYRQILGQKVEFLVSFYNNEISEKSEIFDDQFSVERPDGSNFTLKIRSTKLEDSAMYFCASSGTSGRADTQYFGPGTRLTVL.

V is TRBV11-3 and J is TRBJ2-3; 7 bases are shared with TRBD2. Germline CDR1 SGHNT, CDR2 YENEEA. The CDR3 is made up of 14 amino acids. Trimming took 5 bases from V and 3 from J; bases not matched to a gene: 5. The CDR3 DNA reads as TGTGCCAGCAGCAGCGGGGATAGGACAGATACGCAGTATTTT. This encodes CASSSGDRTDTQYF.

The chain uses TRBV7-6 and TRBJ2-5, with a possible D match to TRBD1 (6 bases). CDR3 size: 14 residues. The V and J ends lost 5 bases and 7 bases respectively, with 17 bases between them. Looked up from germline, CDR1 is SGHVS and CDR2 is FNYEAQ. CDR3 loop: CASSPQGSYGTQYF. In nucleotides, the CDR3 is TGTGCCAGCAGCCCACAGGGCTCCTACGGGACCCAGTACTTC.

This chain connects TRBV18 to TRBJ1-5, with 9 bases lining up with TRBD1. Germline V gives CDR1 KGHSH, CDR2 LQKENI. V shed 3 bases and J 3 bases; nucleotides not matched to a gene: 9. This CDR3 comprises 17 residues. This CDR3 reads CASSPRSGQGNNQPQHF. Here the CDR3 DNA reads TGTGCCAGCTCACCGCGCTCGGGACAGGGCAACAATCAGCCCCAGCATTTT.

This clone was observed a single time. The sample has other DNA sequences that encode this CDR3 too. The J gene is TRBJ1-2, the V gene TRBV11-2; 8 bases map to TRBD1. CDR1 SGHAT and CDR2 FQNNGV come from the germline V gene. V lost 5 bases, J lost 0 bases, and 5 bases stayed unmatched. The CDR3 sequence is 15 residues long. The CDR3 protein is CASSPGQGTNYGYTF. CDR3 in DNA: TGTGCCAGCAGCCCAGGACAGGGAACTAACTATGGCTACACCTTC.

This clone was found a few times. The V and J genes are TRBV3-1 (or the pseudogene TRBV3-2) and TRBJ1-3; 8 bases are a match to TRBD1. The CDR3 runs 17 residues. Germline trimming cut 4 bases from V and 2 bases from J; bases unmatched to any gene: 10. CDR1 and CDR2 (germline): LGHDT, YNNKEL (reference sequence). The CDR3 here is CASSRSQDRATGNTIYF. Written as DNA, the CDR3 is TGTGCCAGCAGCCGAAGTCAGGACAGGGCGACTGGAAACACCATATATTTT.

This clone was found many times. The V call is TRBV13, the J call TRBJ2-7; D call uncertain. Trimming cost V 1 base and J 3 bases, with 10 bases left between them. The CDR3 is 14 residues long. Germline loops: CDR1 PRHDT, CDR2 FYEKMQ (reference sequence). As DNA, the CDR3 is TGTGCCAGCAGCTTAGCACTTCAGGTCTACGAGCAGTACTTC. Its protein product is CASSLALQVYEQYF.

The genes are TRBV19 and TRBJ1-4, with D maybe TRBD1 (5 bases). This CDR3 comprises 15 residues. CDR1 and CDR2 from the germline V gene are LNHDA and SQIVND (reference sequence). Trimming pared 10 bases from V and 4 bases from J, leaving 19 bases between. The CDR3 loop is CATYPGRGINEKLFF. The CDR3 DNA reads as TGTGCCACATATCCCGGGAGGGGAATTAATGAAAAACTGTTTTTT. The complete variable domain, with remaining parts taken from reference TRBV19 and TRBJ1-4, reads DGGITQSPKYLFRKEGQNVTLSCEQNLNHDAMYWYRQDPGQGLRLIYYSQIVNDFQKGDIAEGYSVSREKKESFPLTVTSAQKNPTAFYLCATYPGRGINEKLFFGSGTQLSVL.

In this sample, this clone turned up a few times. The genes are TRBV7-9 and TRBJ2-3; the D gene is possibly TRBD2 (7 bases). CDR1 and CDR2 (germline): SEHNR, FQNEAQ (reference sequence). Deletions cut 8 bases from V and 2 bases from J, with 17 bases between. The CDR3 spans 15 residues. CDR3 sequence (DNA): TGTGCCAGCGGGGGGGCCTCTACCCCCACAGATACGCAGTATTTT. Its translation: CASGGASTPTDTQYF.

The chain is built from TRBV28 and TRBJ2-7; 9 bases align to TRBD1. The CDR3 loop spans 14 amino acids. J gave up 4 bases and V 6 bases, and 7 bases lay outside the gene matches. CDR1 MDHEN and CDR2 SYDVKM come from the germline V gene. CDR3 protein: CASRYLDRGYEQYF. CDR3 nucleotides: TGTGCCAGCAGATACCTCGACAGGGGGTACGAGCAGTACTTC.

The rearrangement links TRBV12-3 or TRBV12-4 to TRBJ1-2; 8 bases line up with TRBD1. There are 12 residues in the CDR3. V lost 8 bases to trimming and J lost 8 bases; unmatched junction nucleotides: 7. The DNA of the CDR3 is TGTGCCAGCTCATGGACAGGGCAGGGCTACACCTTC. It is translated as CASSWTGQGYTF.

This chain joins TRBV5-4 and TRBJ2-5, with 8 bases that match TRBD2. CDR1 is SGHNT and CDR2 is YYREEE in the germline V gene (reference sequence). The CDR3 spans 15 residues. V lost 4 bases and J lost 4; bases outside the gene matches: 9. Here the CDR3 DNA reads TGTGCCAGCAGCCCCAAGCGGGAGTCTCGAGAGACCCAGTACTTC. Translating it yields CASSPKRESRETQYF. Combining the CDR3 with reference TRBV5-4 and TRBJ2-5 gives the whole variable domain ETGVTQSPTHLIKTRGQQVTLRCSSQSGHNTVSWYQQALGQGPQFIFQYYREEENGRGNFPPRFSGLQFPNYSSELNVNALELDDSALYLCASSPKRESRETQYFGPGTRLLVL.

The chain recombines TRBV27 with TRBJ1-5; D is perhaps TRBD1 (5 bases). Germline V gene sequence: CDR1 MNHEY, CDR2 SMNVEV (reference sequence). The CDR3 totals 15 residues. Trimming took 5 bases from V and 9 from J, leaving 20 bases between them. CDR3 residues: CASSPYSTGQWPQHF. In DNA form, the CDR3 reads TGTGCCAGCAGTCCCTATTCCACAGGCCAATGGCCCCAGCATTTT.

This clone was counted between two and nine times. V gene TRBV12-3 or TRBV12-4 combines with J gene TRBJ1-2; D ambiguous. This CDR3 has 12 residues. V was trimmed by 5 bases and J by 7 bases, leaving 11 bases between them. The CDR3 loop reads CASSLTVRGYTF. The CDR3 DNA follows: TGTGCCAGCAGTCTAACAGTGCGTGGCTACACCTTC.

Only one count was recorded for this clone. The rearrangement joins TRBV3-1 (or the pseudogene TRBV3-2) to TRBJ1-1; D remains ambiguous. This CDR3 region has 15 residues. Trimming removed 1 base at V and 10 bases at J, with 19 bases between. Germline V gives CDR1 LGHDT, CDR2 YNNKEL (reference sequence). The CDR3 is CASSQVLGLQPLAFF. CDR3 coding DNA: TGTGCCAGCAGCCAAGTTTTGGGCCTTCAACCTTTAGCTTTCTTT.

In this sample, this clone turned up a few times. The chain joins TRBV21-1 to TRBJ2-7; no check of the table's D call, TRBD1, against the DNA was made. TRBV21-1 is a pseudogene locus. The CDR3 covers 14 residues. CDR3 sequence: CAITDRISSYEQYV. DNA of the CDR3: TGTGCCATCACCGACAGGATAAGCTCCTACGAGCAGTACGTC.

This clone showed up just once. CDR3 loop: CASSSWGPSTDTQYF. In nucleotides, the CDR3 is TGTGCCAGCAGCTCGTGGGGCCCTAGCACAGATACGCAGTATTTT. The chain recombines TRBV11-2 with TRBJ2-3; weak D call: TRBD1 (5 bases). In germline, CDR1 is SGHAT, CDR2 FQNNGV. The ends were cut back, 4 bases at V and 0 bases at J, with 11 bases in the middle. This CDR3 contains 15 residues.

The genes are TRBV7-2 and TRBJ2-3, with TRBD2 matching 10 bases. The V and J ends lost 5 bases and 4 bases, in that order; junction bases with no gene match: 3. The germline CDR1 and CDR2 sequences are SGHTA and FQGNSA. The length of the CDR3 is 14 residues. For the CDR3, the DNA is TGTGCCAGCAGCACAGCGGGGGGGCCAGATACGCAGTATTTT. This gives the protein CASSTAGGPDTQYF. Full variable domain (outside the CDR3, taken from reference TRBV7-2 and TRBJ2-3): GAGVSQSPSNKVTEKGKDVELRCDPISGHTALYWYRQSLGQGLEFLIYFQGNSAPDKSGLPSDRFSAERTGGSVSTLTIQRTQQEDSAVYLCASSTAGGPDTQYFGPGTRLTVL.

The chain employs TRBV19 and TRBJ2-5, with D uncertain. Per the germline V gene, CDR1 is LNHDA and CDR2 is SQIVND (reference sequence). Trimming pared 4 bases from V and 2 bases from J, leaving 8 bases between. The CDR3 contains 13 residues. The CDR3 bases are TGTGCCAGTAGTAAACTAAATCAAGAGACCCAGTACTTC. Its translation: CASSKLNQETQYF. Using reference TRBV19 and TRBJ2-5 for the parts outside the CDR3, the full variable domain is DGGITQSPKYLFRKEGQNVTLSCEQNLNHDAMYWYRQDPGQGLRLIYYSQIVNDFQKGDIAEGYSVSREKKESFPLTVTSAQKNPTAFYLCASSKLNQETQYFGPGTRLLVL.

The rearrangement uses TRBV5-4 and TRBJ2-5; D is uncertain. CDR3 size: 13 residues. The V end lost 4 bases, the J end lost 5 bases, and 12 bases lay between the germline ends. Germline V gives CDR1 SGHNT, CDR2 YYREEE (reference sequence). DNA of the CDR3: TGTGCCAGCAGCACGTTCTGGGCGGAGACCCAGTACTTC. This translates into CASSTFWAETQYF.

This clone was seen only a few times. The chain couples TRBV18 to TRBJ2-5, with TRBD1 identical over 9 bases. The CDR3 covers 14 residues. V shed 3 bases, J shed 5 bases, and the junction held 4 bases outside the gene matches. Germline V gene data show CDR1 as KGHSH and CDR2 as LQKENI. CDR3 sequence reads: CASSPDRGGETQYF. The CDR3 DNA follows: TGTGCCAGCTCACCGGACAGGGGTGGGGAGACCCAGTACTTC.

The chain has TRBV7-3 and TRBJ2-2, with D tentatively TRBD2 (6 bases). Trimming pared 6 bases from V and 4 bases from J, leaving 15 bases between. Germline values: CDR1 SGHTA, CDR2 FQGTGA. This CDR3 contains 15 residues. CDR3 coding DNA: TGTGCCAGCAGTGGGTTCGGAGGGGCCACCGGGGAGCTGTTTTTT. Amino acid sequence: CASSGFGGATGELFF. Based on the CDR3 plus reference TRBV7-3 and TRBJ2-2, the full variable domain is GAGVSQTPSNKVTEKGKYVELRCDPISGHTALYWYRQSLGQGPEFLIYFQGTGAADDSGLPNDRFFAVRPEGSVSTLKIQRTERGDSAVYLCASSGFGGATGELFFGEGSRLTVL.

This clone appeared a few times. The CDR3 reads CASSFAGTGANEQYF. In DNA form, the CDR3 reads TGTGCCAGCAGCTTTGCCGGGACAGGCGCCAACGAGCAGTACTTC. This chain uses TRBV7-8 with TRBJ2-7; 8 bases are a match to TRBD1. The CDR3 is made up of 15 amino acids. Losses at the gene ends were 3 bases for V and 5 bases for J; bases not matched to a gene: 9. In germline, CDR1 is SGHVS, CDR2 FQNEAQ.

The V call is TRBV20-1, the J call TRBJ2-1, with TRBD1 matching over 8 bases. Germline CDR1 reads DFQATT; CDR2 reads SNEGSKA (reference sequence). Unmatched junction bases numbered 3, after V lost 6 bases and J lost 8 bases. The CDR3 spans 11 residues. The CDR3 is CSATGGYEQFF. The CDR3 region has the DNA TGCAGTGCAACAGGGGGTTATGAGCAGTTCTTC.

The rearrangement links TRBV5-4 to TRBJ2-4, with 8 nucleotides matching TRBD1. This CDR3 spans 15 amino acids. The V gene end was trimmed by 3 bases and the J gene end by 3 bases; junction bases not matched to a gene: 5. CDR1 and CDR2 (germline): SGHNT, YYREEE (reference sequence). CDR3 DNA: TGTGCCAGCAGCTCGCAGGGGGCGGGCAAAAACATTCAGTACTTC. The encoded protein is CASSSQGAGKNIQYF.

The gene calls are TRBV9 and TRBJ2-3; tentatively, D is TRBD1 (6 bases). Trimming removed 4 bases from V and 2 bases from J, with 17 bases in between. The CDR3 extends over 16 amino acids. CDR1 is SGDLS and CDR2 is YYNGEE in the germline V gene. This chain's CDR3 is CASSPQTGLSTDTQYF. The CDR3 DNA reads TGTGCCAGCAGCCCCCAAACAGGGTTATCCACAGATACGCAGTATTTT.

The table lists this clone with a count of one. The J gene is TRBJ1-1, the V gene TRBV19, with a possible D match to TRBD1 (5 bases). V gave up 7 bases and J gave up 1 base, with 22 bases separating them. Germline loops: CDR1 LNHDA, CDR2 SQIVND (reference sequence). This CDR3 has 17 residues. The CDR3 region has the DNA TGTGCCAGTATGCACCCGAACGCAGGGCGCCCGAACACTGAAGCTTTCTTT. Its translation is CASMHPNAGRPNTEAFF.

V gene TRBV28 combines with J gene TRBJ1-6; D remains ambiguous. Looked up from germline, CDR1 is MDHEN and CDR2 is SYDVKM. Trimming took off 2 bases at V and 12 bases at J, with 8 bases between the two ends. The CDR3 length is 12 residues. CDR3 protein: CASSLEVRPLHF. The CDR3 region has the DNA TGTGCCAGCAGTTTAGAGGTTCGACCCCTCCACTTT. Complete variable domain (other parts from reference TRBV28 and TRBJ1-6): DVKVTQSSRYLVKRTGEKVFLECVQDMDHENMFWYRQDPGLGLRLIYFSYDVKMKEKGDIPEGYSVSREKKERFSLILESASTNQTSMYLCASSLEVRPLHFGNGTRLTVT.

The chain combines TRBV11-2 with TRBJ1-4, with 12 bases that match TRBD1. There are 15 residues in the CDR3. Germline CDR1 is SGHAT and CDR2 is FQNNGV. With 7 bases clipped from V and 3 bases from J, the junction kept 3 bases outside the gene matches. The CDR3 loop reads CASKGQGASNEKLFF. CDR3 nucleotide sequence: TGTGCCAGCAAGGGACAGGGGGCTTCTAATGAAAAACTGTTTTTT. Drawing the rest from reference TRBV11-2 and TRBJ1-4, the complete variable domain is EAGVAQSPRYKIIEKRQSVAFWCNPISGHATLYWYQQILGQGPKLLIQFQNNGVVDDSQLPKDRFSAERLKGVDSTLKIQPAKLEDSAVYLCASKGQGASNEKLFFGSGTQLSVL.

CDR3 residues: CASSPTGNDIQYF. The CDR3 DNA sequence: TGTGCCAGCTCACCAACAGGGAATGACATTCAGTACTTC. This chain uses TRBV18 with TRBJ2-4; TRBD1 is a possible D gene (6 bases). V was trimmed by 2 bases and J by 8 bases, leaving 10 bases between them. Germline assignment: CDR1 KGHSH and CDR2 LQKENI. The CDR3 runs 13 residues.

The rearrangement links TRBV7-3 to TRBJ2-7, with 11 positions matching TRBD2. After removal of 1 base from V and 5 bases from J, the junction contained 7 bases not matched to a gene. CDR3 length: 16 residues. Germline V gene sequence: CDR1 SGHTA, CDR2 FQGTGA. In nucleotides, the CDR3 is TGTGCCAGCAGCTTAAAGGGTCCTAGCGGGAGGAACGAGCAGTACTTC. Protein: CASSLKGPSGRNEQYF.

CDR3 bases: TGTGCCAGTAGTATCGGGACCCAGGGGGGCGGGACCCAGTACTTC. Its translation is CASSIGTQGGGTQYF. This rearrangement joins TRBV19 to TRBJ2-5; D might be TRBD1 (7 bases). This CDR3 is built from 15 residues. The germline V gene has CDR1 LNHDA and CDR2 SQIVND (reference sequence). V was pared by 3 bases and J by 7 bases, with 18 bases between.